A single TCR beta chain is shown here with its context. Generated by immunoSEQ multiplex PCR, the TCRdb table keeps only in-frame clones and is missing some. The sample consists of about 690,000 clones, around 90% of them appearing once. The source of the sample is a study of shared clonotypes between healthy human individuals. Trimming shortened V by 3 bases and J by 7 bases, and 17 bases separated the two germline ends. CDR1 is SGHRS and CDR2 is YFSETQ in the germline V gene. The CDR3 consists of 15 residues. This chain joins TRBV5-1 and TRBJ1-5; D is perhaps TRBD1 (6 bases). The source material was memory CD8+ T cells from PBMCs. Regarding subset: CD45RO+ cells pooled with CCR7-negative TemRA cells. This TCR was recovered from a man between 18 and 29 years old in good health. Some clones in this sample may be carry-over from other donors' samples. In nucleotides, the CDR3 is TGCGCCAGCAGCTCCGAACCGGGACATGGGCAGCCCCAGCATTTT. As protein: CASSSEPGHGQPQHF. Together with reference TRBV5-1 and TRBJ1-5, the CDR3 gives the full variable domain: KAGVTQTPRYLIKTRGQQVTLSCSPISGHRSVSWYQQTPGQGLQFLFEYFSETQRNKGNFPGRFSGRQFSNSRSEMNVSTLELGDSALYLCASSSEPGHGQPQHFGDGTRLSIL.